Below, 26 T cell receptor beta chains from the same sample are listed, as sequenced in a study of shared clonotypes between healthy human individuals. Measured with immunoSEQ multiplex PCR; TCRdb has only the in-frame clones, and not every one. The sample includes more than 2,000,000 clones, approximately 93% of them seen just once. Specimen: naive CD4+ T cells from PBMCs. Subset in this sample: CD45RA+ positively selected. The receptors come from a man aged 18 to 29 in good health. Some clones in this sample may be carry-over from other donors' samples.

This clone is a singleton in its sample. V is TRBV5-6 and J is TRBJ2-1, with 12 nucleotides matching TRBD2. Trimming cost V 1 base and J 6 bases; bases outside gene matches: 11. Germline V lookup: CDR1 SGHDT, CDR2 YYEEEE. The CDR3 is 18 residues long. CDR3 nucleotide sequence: TGTGCCAGCAGCTTGTTATGGCTAGCGGGAGGGCCGGGCAATGAGCAGTTCTTC. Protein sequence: CASSLLWLAGGPGNEQFF. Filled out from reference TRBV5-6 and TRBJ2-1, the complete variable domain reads DAGVTQSPTHLIKTRGQQVTLRCSPKSGHDTVSWYQQALGQGPQFIFQYYEEEERQRGNFPDRFSGHQFPNYSSELNVNALLLGDSALYLCASSLLWLAGGPGNEQFFGPGTRLTVL.

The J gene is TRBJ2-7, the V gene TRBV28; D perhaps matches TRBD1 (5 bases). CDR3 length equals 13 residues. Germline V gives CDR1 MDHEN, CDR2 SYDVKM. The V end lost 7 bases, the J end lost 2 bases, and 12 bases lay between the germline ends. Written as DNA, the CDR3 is TGTGCCAGCACCCATGGACAAACCTACGAGCAGTACTTC. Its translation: CASTHGQTYEQYF.

For the CDR3, the DNA is TGTGCCAGCAGCTTAGTGCCCGGAGCCCCAGATACGCAGTATTTT. This encodes CASSLVPGAPDTQYF. V usage is TRBV11-3 and J usage is TRBJ2-3; D uncertain. Germline CDR1 and CDR2: SGHNT and YENEEA. Trimming took off 1 base at V and 4 bases at J, with 12 bases between the two ends. The length of the CDR3 is 15 residues. The full variable domain, with the rest looked up from reference TRBV11-3 and TRBJ2-3, is EAGVVQSPRYKIIEKKQPVAFWCNPISGHNTLYWYLQNLGQGPELLIRYENEEAVDDSQLPKDRFSAERLKGVDSTLKIQPAELGDSAVYLCASSLVPGAPDTQYFGPGTRLTVL.

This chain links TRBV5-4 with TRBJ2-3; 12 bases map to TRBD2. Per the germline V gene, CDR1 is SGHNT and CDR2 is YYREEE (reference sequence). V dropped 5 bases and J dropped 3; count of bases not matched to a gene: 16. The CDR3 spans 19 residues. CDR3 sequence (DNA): TGTGCCAGCAGTATCACGGAGACTAGCGGGAGAAATCGGACAGATACGCAGTATTTT. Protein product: CASSITETSGRNRTDTQYF.

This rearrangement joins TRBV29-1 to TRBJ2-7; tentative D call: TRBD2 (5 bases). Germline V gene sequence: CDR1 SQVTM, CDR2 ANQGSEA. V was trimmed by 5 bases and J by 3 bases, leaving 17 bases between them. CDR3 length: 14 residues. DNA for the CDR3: TGCAGCGTTAGAACCCGCTTGGGAGTCTACGAGCAGTACTTC. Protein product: CSVRTRLGVYEQYF.

Written as DNA, the CDR3 is TGTGCCAGCAGCCAAGCCCCGACAGATTACAATGAGCAGTTCTTC. It yields the protein CASSQAPTDYNEQFF. V usage is TRBV4-2 and J usage is TRBJ2-1; D perhaps matches TRBD1 (5 bases). The V gene lost 1 base and the J gene lost 4 bases, with 11 bases spanning the gap. The CDR3 totals 15 residues. Germline V gene lookup returns CDR1 LGHNA and CDR2 YNFKEQ.

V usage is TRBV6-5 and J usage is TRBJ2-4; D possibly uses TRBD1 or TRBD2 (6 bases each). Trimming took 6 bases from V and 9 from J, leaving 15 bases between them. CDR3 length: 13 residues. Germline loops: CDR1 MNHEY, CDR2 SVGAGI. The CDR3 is CASRAEGGGIQYF. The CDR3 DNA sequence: TGTGCCAGCAGGGCGGAGGGGGGCGGCATTCAGTACTTC.

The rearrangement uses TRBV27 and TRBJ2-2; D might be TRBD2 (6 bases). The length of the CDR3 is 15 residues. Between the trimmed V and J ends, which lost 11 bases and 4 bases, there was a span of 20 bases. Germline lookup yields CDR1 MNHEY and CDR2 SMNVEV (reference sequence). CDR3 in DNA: TGTGCCGCGATCACGGGGTCGGAGGGCACCGGGGAGCTGTTTTTT. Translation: CAAITGSEGTGELFF.

As DNA, the CDR3 is TGTGCCAGCAGCTTAGGGGTAGGGGGGGATCAGCCCCAGCATTTT. It specifies CASSLGVGGDQPQHF. The V gene is TRBV7-9, the J gene TRBJ1-5, with D perhaps matching TRBD1 (6 bases). Germline CDR1 reads SEHNR; CDR2 reads FQNEAQ (reference sequence). The CDR3 contains 15 residues. V was trimmed by 1 base and J by 5 bases, leaving 12 bases between them.

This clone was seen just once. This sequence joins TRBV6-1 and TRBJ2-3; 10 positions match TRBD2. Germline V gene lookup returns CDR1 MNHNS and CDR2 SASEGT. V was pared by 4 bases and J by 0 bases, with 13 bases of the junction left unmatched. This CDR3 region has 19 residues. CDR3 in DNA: TGTGCCAGCAGTGGCGGGGGGACTAGCGCCCGCGGAAGCACAGATACGCAGTATTTT. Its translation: CASSGGGTSARGSTDTQYF.

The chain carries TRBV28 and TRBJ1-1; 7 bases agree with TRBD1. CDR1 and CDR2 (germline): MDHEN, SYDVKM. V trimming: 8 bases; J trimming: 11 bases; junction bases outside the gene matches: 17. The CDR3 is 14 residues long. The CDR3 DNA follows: TGTGCCAGCGTTCCTCCAGGGGGACCCAGCGGGGCTTTCTTT. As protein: CASVPPGGPSGAFF.

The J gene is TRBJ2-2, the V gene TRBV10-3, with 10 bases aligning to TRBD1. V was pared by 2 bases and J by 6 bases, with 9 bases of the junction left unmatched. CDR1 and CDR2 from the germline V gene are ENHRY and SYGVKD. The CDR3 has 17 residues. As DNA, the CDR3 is TGTGCCATCAGTGAGCGGGCGACCGGGACAGGGGCCGGGGAGCTGTTTTTT. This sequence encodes CAISERATGTGAGELFF.

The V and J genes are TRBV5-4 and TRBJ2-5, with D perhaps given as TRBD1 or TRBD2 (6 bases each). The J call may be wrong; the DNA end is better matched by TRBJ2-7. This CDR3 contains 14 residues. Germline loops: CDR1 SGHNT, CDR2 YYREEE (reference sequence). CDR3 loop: CASSLSGADGEQYF. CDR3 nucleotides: TGTGCCAGCAGCTTGTCGGGGGCCGATGGCGAGCAGTACTTC.

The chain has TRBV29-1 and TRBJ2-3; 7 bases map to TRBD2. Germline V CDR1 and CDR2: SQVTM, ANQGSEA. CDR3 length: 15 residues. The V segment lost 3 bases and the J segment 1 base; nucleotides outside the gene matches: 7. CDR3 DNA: TGCAGCGTTGACCGTCTAGCGGACCGCACAGATACGCAGTATTTT. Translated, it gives CSVDRLADRTDTQYF.

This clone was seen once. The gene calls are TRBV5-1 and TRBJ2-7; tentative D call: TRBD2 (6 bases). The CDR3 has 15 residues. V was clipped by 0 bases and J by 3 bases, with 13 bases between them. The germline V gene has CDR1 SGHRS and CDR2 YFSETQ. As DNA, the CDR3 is TGCGCCAGCAGCTTGGAAGGTAGGGGACTCTACGAGCAGTACTTC. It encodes CASSLEGRGLYEQYF.

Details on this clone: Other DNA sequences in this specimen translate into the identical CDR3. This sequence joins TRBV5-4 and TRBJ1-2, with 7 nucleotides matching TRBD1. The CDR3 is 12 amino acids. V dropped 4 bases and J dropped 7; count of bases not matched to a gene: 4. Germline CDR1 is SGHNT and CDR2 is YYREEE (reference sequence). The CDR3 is CASSLDRVGYTF. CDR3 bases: TGTGCCAGCAGCCTCGACAGGGTTGGCTACACCTTC.

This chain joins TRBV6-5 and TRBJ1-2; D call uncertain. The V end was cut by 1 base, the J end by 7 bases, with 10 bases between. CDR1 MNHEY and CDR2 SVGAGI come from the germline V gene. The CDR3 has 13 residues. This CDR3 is CASSYLDAPGYTF. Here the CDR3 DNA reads TGTGCCAGCAGTTACTTGGATGCCCCTGGCTACACCTTC.

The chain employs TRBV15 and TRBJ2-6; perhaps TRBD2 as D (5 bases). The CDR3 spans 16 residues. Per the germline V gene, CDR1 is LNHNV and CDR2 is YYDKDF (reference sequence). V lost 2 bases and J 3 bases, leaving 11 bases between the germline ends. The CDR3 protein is CATSRSAGVGANVLTF. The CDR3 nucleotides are TGTGCCACCAGCAGAAGCGCGGGTGTTGGGGCCAACGTCCTGACTTTC.

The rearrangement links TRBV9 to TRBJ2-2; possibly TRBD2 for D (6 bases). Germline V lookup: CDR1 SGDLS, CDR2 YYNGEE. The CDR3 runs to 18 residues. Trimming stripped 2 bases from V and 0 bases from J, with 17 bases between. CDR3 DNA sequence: TGTGCCAGCAGCGTTGGTTCAAGGAGGGATACGAACACCGGGGAGCTGTTTTTT. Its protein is CASSVGSRRDTNTGELFF.

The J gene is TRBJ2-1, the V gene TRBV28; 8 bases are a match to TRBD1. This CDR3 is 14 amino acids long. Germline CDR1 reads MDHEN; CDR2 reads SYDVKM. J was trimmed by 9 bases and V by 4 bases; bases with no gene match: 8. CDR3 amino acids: CASSSPGGIVEQFF. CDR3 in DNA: TGTGCCAGCAGTTCCCCAGGGGGCATCGTTGAGCAGTTCTTC.

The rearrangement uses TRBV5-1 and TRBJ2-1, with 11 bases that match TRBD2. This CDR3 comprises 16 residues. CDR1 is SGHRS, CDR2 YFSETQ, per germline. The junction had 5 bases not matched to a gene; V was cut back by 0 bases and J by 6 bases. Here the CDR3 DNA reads TGCGCCAGCAGCTTGGTCCTAGCGGGAGGCGGCAATGAGCAGTTCTTC. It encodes CASSLVLAGGGNEQFF.

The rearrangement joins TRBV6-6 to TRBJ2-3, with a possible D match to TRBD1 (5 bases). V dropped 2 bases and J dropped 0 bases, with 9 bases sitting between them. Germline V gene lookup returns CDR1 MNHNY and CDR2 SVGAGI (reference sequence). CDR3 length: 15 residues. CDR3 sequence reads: CASSYRQGSTDTQYF. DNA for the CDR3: TGTGCCAGCAGTTACAGGCAGGGCAGCACAGATACGCAGTATTTT.

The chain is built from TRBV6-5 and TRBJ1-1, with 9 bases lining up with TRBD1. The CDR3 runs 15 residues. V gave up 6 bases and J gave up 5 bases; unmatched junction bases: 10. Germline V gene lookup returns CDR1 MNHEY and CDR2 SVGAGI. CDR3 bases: TGTGCCAGCAGAGAACAGGGGGCGCGTTTTACTGAAGCTTTCTTT. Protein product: CASREQGARFTEAFF.

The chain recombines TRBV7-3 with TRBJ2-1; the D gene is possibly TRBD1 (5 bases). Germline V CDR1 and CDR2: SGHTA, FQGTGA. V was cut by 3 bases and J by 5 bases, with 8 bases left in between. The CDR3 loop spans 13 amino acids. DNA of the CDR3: TGTGCCAGCAGCTTTGACAGCAACAATGAGCAGTTCTTC. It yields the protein CASSFDSNNEQFF.

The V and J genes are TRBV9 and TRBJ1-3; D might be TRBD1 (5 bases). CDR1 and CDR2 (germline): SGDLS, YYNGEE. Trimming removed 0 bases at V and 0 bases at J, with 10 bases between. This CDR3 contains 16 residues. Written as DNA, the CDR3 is TGTGCCAGCAGCGTAGCGGGACCCAGCTCTGGAAACACCATATATTTT. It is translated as CASSVAGPSSGNTIYF.

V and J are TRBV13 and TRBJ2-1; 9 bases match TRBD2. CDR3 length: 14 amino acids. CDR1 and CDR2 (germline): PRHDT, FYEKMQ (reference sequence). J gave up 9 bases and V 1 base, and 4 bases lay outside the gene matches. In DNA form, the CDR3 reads TGTGCCAGCAGCTTAGAGAGGACTAGCGTTGAGCAGTTCTTC. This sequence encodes CASSLERTSVEQFF.